Listed below are T cell receptor beta chains from one sample, sequenced in a study of blood T cell repertoires in COVID-19. TCRdb's copy holds only in-frame clones and misses some; the assay was immunoSEQ multiplex PCR. The table includes some 400,000 clones, more than 75% detected once. Input material: peripheral blood. These receptors came from a human donor with acute or convalescent COVID-19. The donor label of this sample is uncertain. Each CDR3 is given with its conserved first and last residue. Each record gives: D gene, J gene, clone size, V gene, CDR3 protein, CDR3 DNA. A D gene is named only where the DNA matches it firmly. Size is omitted from some rows. Given values are once, few, many or a class for expanded clones.

TRBD2 TRBJ2-7 - TRBV18 CASSPGSGTYEQYF TGTGCCAGCTCACCCGGCAGCGGGACCTACGAGCAGTACTTC
TRBD1 TRBJ1-6 once TRBV28 CASSALTGGFSPLHF TGTGCCAGCAGTGCACTCACAGGGGGCTTTTCACCCCTCCACTTT
- TRBJ2-6 many TRBV18 CASSKAWSSGANVLTF TGTGCCAGCTCAAAAGCCTGGAGCTCTGGGGCCAACGTCCTGACTTTC
TRBD1 TRBJ1-5 - TRBV18 CASSSDRGDQPQHF TGTGCCAGCTCATCGGACAGGGGTGATCAGCCCCAGCATTTT
- TRBJ1-5 - TRBV6-2/TRBV6-3 CASSYNRAGQPQHF TGTGCCAGCAGTTACAACAGGGCAGGTCAGCCCCAGCATTTT
- TRBJ2-3 - TRBV9 CASSLLSSLSADTQYF TGTGCCAGCAGCCTTCTTTCGAGCTTGTCGGCAGATACGCAGTATTTT
- TRBJ2-5 - TRBV4-1 CASERSQETQYF TGCGCCAGCGAGCGGTCCCAAGAGACCCAGTACTTC
TRBD1 TRBJ1-2 - TRBV19 CASSILRTGEGYTF TGTGCCAGTAGTATACTGCGGACAGGAGAAGGCTACACCTTC
- TRBJ1-5 - TRBV6-1 CASSELGPWQPQHF TGTGCCAGCAGTGAACTGGGGCCTTGGCAGCCCCAGCATTTT
- TRBJ1-2 - TRBV6-5 CASSPYPRLAYGYTF TGTGCCAGCAGTCCCTACCCGCGGCTCGCCTATGGCTACACCTTC
TRBD1 TRBJ1-1 - TRBV5-1 CASSYQTNRGLNTEAFF TGCGCCAGCAGCTACCAAACCAACAGGGGGCTGAACACTGAAGCTTTCTTT
- TRBJ1-5 - TRBV7-8 CASSLVAAGGSYSNQPQHF TGTGCCAGCAGCTTAGTGGCAGCGGGCGGCTCCTATAGCAATCAGCCCCAGCATTTT
TRBD2 TRBJ2-5 - TRBV4-1 CASSQGTQLAGAQETQYF TGCGCCAGCAGCCAGGGGACCCAACTAGCGGGAGCACAAGAGACCCAGTACTTC
- TRBJ1-2 few TRBV6-1 CASSEAHGSYGYTF TGTGCCAGCAGTGAAGCGCATGGCAGCTATGGCTACACCTTC
- TRBJ1-3 - TRBV5-8 CASREGNGNTIYF TGTGCCAGCCGCGAGGGCAACGGAAACACCATATATTTT
- TRBJ1-5 once TRBV19 CASSSFLSNQPQHF TGTGCCAGTAGTAGTTTTCTTAGCAATCAGCCCCAGCATTTT
TRBD2 TRBJ2-1 - TRBV27 CASGRGDEQFF TGTGCCAGCGGGAGGGGAGATGAGCAGTTCTTC
TRBD2 TRBJ2-1 - TRBV28 CASGLAGVQNEQFF TGTGCCAGCGGACTAGCGGGAGTTCAGAATGAGCAGTTCTTC
TRBD2 TRBJ2-2 - TRBV11-2 CASSLLAGGTGELFF TGTGCCAGCAGCCTCCTAGCGGGGGGCACCGGGGAGCTGTTTTTT
TRBD2 TRBJ2-7 few TRBV5-4 CASSLAASGSYEQYF TGTGCCAGCAGCTTGGCCGCTAGCGGTTCCTACGAGCAGTACTTC
TRBD1 TRBJ2-3 - TRBV6-5 CASRSGQGGNTQYF TGTGCCAGCAGATCCGGACAGGGGGGAAATACGCAGTATTTT